These 25 T cell receptor beta chains came from one sample sequenced in a study of blood T cells in healthy people across ages (dated by TCRdb to the mid-2010s). Library method: 5' RACE. Sequencing took place on an Illumina HiSeq 2500. A second 7 to 11 cycle PCR used a sample-barcoded 5' primer and a J-beta primer mix. The public reads were reprocessed in TCRdb via fastp at Q25 and MiXCR, keeping in-frame beta chains. Every distinct CDR3 protein forms one entry, paired with its most common genes and DNA. Recorded for this sample are 1.5 million to 2 million distinct CDR3 sequences; about 50% of them occurred a single time. The biggest ten clones account for over 2% of the sample. Sequencing was carried out using blood. These receptors were obtained from a middle-aged woman in good health.

The gene calls are TRBV27 and TRBJ2-7, with 7 bases matching TRBD2. V lost 5 bases to trimming and J lost 0 bases; unmatched junction nucleotides: 7. The CDR3 has 15 amino acids. Germline CDR1 reads MNHEY; CDR2 reads SMNVEV (reference sequence). The CDR3 bases are TGTGCCAGCAGTCAGATCGGGAGGAGCTCCTACGAGCAGTACTTC. Protein: CASSQIGRSSYEQYF.

The rearrangement joins TRBV6-6 to TRBJ2-1; 7 bases match TRBD1. The germline gives CDR1 MNHNY, CDR2 SVGAGI (reference sequence). The CDR3 consists of 16 residues. V gave up 5 bases and J gave up 4 bases; unmatched junction bases: 11. The CDR3, as DNA: TGTGCCAGCAGTAGGGGGACAGAAGCAGTTTACAATGAGCAGTTCTTC. Its protein is CASSRGTEAVYNEQFF.

The CDR3 DNA reads TGTGCCAGCAGCTTGTCGGAGGGGGCGAGCTATGGCTACACCTTC. As protein: CASSLSEGASYGYTF. The rearrangement links TRBV5-4 to TRBJ1-2, with TRBD1 identical over 7 bases. With 1 base clipped from V and 4 bases from J, the junction kept 7 bases outside the gene matches. The CDR3 has 15 amino acids. The V gene's germline CDR1 is SGHNT and CDR2 YYREEE (reference sequence).

The chain recombines TRBV6-2 or TRBV6-3 with TRBJ2-2, with 9 bases identical to TRBD2. Per germline, CDR1 MNHEY and CDR2 SVGEGT. CDR3 size: 19 residues. V was clipped by 10 bases and J by 4 bases; unmatched bases: 22. CDR3 sequence: CAINAGGARLGAVTGELFF. In nucleotides, the CDR3 is TGTGCCATCAACGCGGGGGGGGCTCGTCTCGGGGCAGTCACCGGGGAGCTGTTTTTT.

The chain is built from TRBV15 and TRBJ1-5; D call uncertain. Germline V gene lookup returns CDR1 LNHNV and CDR2 YYDKDF (reference sequence). The V end lost 0 bases, the J end lost 0 bases, and 12 bases lay between the germline ends. This CDR3 is 17 amino acids long. The CDR3 spells CATSREGRTNSNQPQHF. Here the CDR3 DNA reads TGTGCCACCAGCAGAGAAGGACGTACTAATAGCAATCAGCCCCAGCATTTT.

The rearrangement uses TRBV7-9 and TRBJ2-5; maybe TRBD1 (5 bases). V gave up 2 bases and J gave up 2 bases, with 12 bases separating them. The CDR3 is made up of 15 amino acids. The V gene's germline CDR1 is SEHNR and CDR2 FQNEAQ (reference sequence). In DNA form, the CDR3 reads TGTGCCAGCAGCTTAATCGCGGACAAACAAGAGACCCAGTACTTC. This sequence encodes CASSLIADKQETQYF.

J is TRBJ2-3 and V is TRBV7-9; a possible D gene is TRBD2 (5 bases). This CDR3 region has 14 residues. Per the germline V gene, CDR1 is SEHNR and CDR2 is FQNEAQ (reference sequence). Trimming left V 5 bases short and J 2 bases short, with 11 bases between. As DNA, the CDR3 is TGTGCCAGCAGCCCTAGCATCGACACAGATACGCAGTATTTT. It translates to CASSPSIDTDTQYF.

This chain uses TRBV5-1 with TRBJ1-1, with D possibly TRBD1 on 5 matching bases. The CDR3 consists of 14 residues. V lost 4 bases, J lost 10 bases, and 20 bases lay in between. The germline CDR1 and CDR2 sequences are SGHRS and YFSETQ. In nucleotides, the CDR3 is TGCGCCAGCAGCACTCACGGGGGGGAGCAGGCAGCTTTCTTT. Protein sequence: CASSTHGGEQAAFF.

The J gene is TRBJ2-5, the V gene TRBV28; the D gene is possibly TRBD2 (6 bases). V was clipped by 2 bases and J by 2 bases, with 18 bases between them. Germline CDR1 is MDHEN and CDR2 is SYDVKM. The CDR3 runs 17 residues. The CDR3 sequence: CASSLLFGREDQETQYF. For the CDR3, the DNA is TGTGCCAGCAGTTTACTGTTTGGCAGGGAGGATCAAGAGACCCAGTACTTC.

The genes are TRBV7-2 and TRBJ2-5; D is possibly TRBD1 or TRBD2 (5 bases each). Germline CDR1 is SGHTA and CDR2 is FQGNSA. Trimming cost V 5 bases and J 0 bases, with 25 bases left between them. This CDR3 comprises 19 residues. The CDR3 loop is CASSQVETGAALYQETQYF. The DNA for the CDR3 is TGTGCCAGCAGCCAAGTTGAGACCGGGGCAGCTTTGTACCAAGAGACCCAGTACTTC.

The V and J genes are TRBV12-3 or TRBV12-4 and TRBJ1-1; no clear D. Deletions cut 4 bases from V and 3 bases from J, with 9 bases between. The CDR3 totals 13 residues. As DNA, the CDR3 is TGTGCCAGCAGTTCTCCTTGGCACACTGAAGCTTTCTTT. This codes for CASSSPWHTEAFF.

The V call is TRBV27, the J call TRBJ2-5; D ambiguous. The last part of the DNA fits TRBJ2-7 better; the J call may be wrong. The CDR3 contains 14 residues. The germline CDR1 and CDR2 sequences are MNHEY and SMNVEV (reference sequence). The CDR3 DNA is TGTGCCAGCAGTTTAGGCTACGGAAACTACGAGCAGTACTTC. Protein sequence: CASSLGYGNYEQYF.

The J gene is TRBJ1-4, the V gene TRBV18; the D gene is possibly TRBD1 (5 bases). Trimming cost V 2 bases and J 0 bases, with 13 bases left between them. The CDR3 covers 17 residues. CDR1 and CDR2 (germline): KGHSH, LQKENI. CDR3 amino acids: CASSPKSREATNEKLFF. CDR3 DNA sequence: TGTGCCAGCTCACCAAAAAGCAGGGAAGCAACTAATGAAAAACTGTTTTTT.

This clonotype was recorded a few times. The rearrangement links TRBV6-2 or TRBV6-3 to TRBJ2-7; TRBD2 matches 9 bases. The V segment lost 7 bases and the J segment 0 bases; nucleotides outside the gene matches: 4. Germline CDR1 and CDR2: MNHEY and SVGEGT. The CDR3 runs to 14 residues. DNA for the CDR3: TGTGCCAGCACCAGAGCGGGGGGCTCCTACGAGCAGTACTTC. Amino acid sequence: CASTRAGGSYEQYF.

The V call is TRBV6-2 or TRBV6-3, the J call TRBJ2-7; the match to TRBD1 covers 9 bases. The CDR3 runs 15 residues. The junction had 11 bases not matched to a gene; V was cut back by 10 bases and J by 1 base. Germline V lookup: CDR1 MNHEY, CDR2 SVGEGT. The CDR3 DNA reads TGTGCCACCGTTTCCGGGACAGGGTGGTCCTACGAGCAGTACTTC. Its translation: CATVSGTGWSYEQYF.

The chain has TRBV20-1 and TRBJ1-4; no clear D. There are 13 residues in the CDR3. The germline gives CDR1 DFQATT, CDR2 SNEGSKA (reference sequence). V was trimmed by 5 bases and J by 4 bases, leaving 11 bases between them. The CDR3: CSAQAPVNEKLFF. For the CDR3, the DNA is TGCAGTGCTCAGGCGCCAGTTAATGAAAAACTGTTTTTT.

The chain recombines TRBV11-1 with TRBJ2-4; 9 bases align to TRBD1. Per germline, CDR1 SGHAT and CDR2 FQDESV (reference sequence). The CDR3 totals 22 residues. The ends lost 5 bases at V and 4 bases at J; junction bases unmatched: 27. The CDR3 sequence: CASSMGQGPDTRREITKNIQYF. As DNA, the CDR3 is TGTGCCAGCAGCATGGGACAGGGACCGGACACTAGGCGCGAGATAACAAAAAACATTCAGTACTTC.

This clonotype appeared a few times. The rearrangement joins TRBV20-1 to TRBJ1-5; 8 nucleotides match TRBD1. Looked up from germline, CDR1 is DFQATT and CDR2 is SNEGSKA (reference sequence). With 5 bases clipped from V and 7 bases from J, the junction kept 7 bases outside the gene matches. CDR3 length: 13 amino acids. CDR3 sequence reads: CSAPGQGGQPQHF. For the CDR3, the DNA is TGCAGTGCTCCCGGACAGGGAGGGCAGCCCCAGCATTTT.

V gene TRBV29-1 combines with J gene TRBJ2-5; a weak D match, TRBD1 (6 bases). The CDR3 loop spans 15 amino acids. Germline CDR1 SQVTM, CDR2 ANQGSEA. V dropped 4 bases and J dropped 1 base, with 16 bases sitting between them. The CDR3: CSVVYQGKGQETQYF. The CDR3 DNA follows: TGCAGCGTTGTTTATCAGGGGAAGGGCCAAGAGACCCAGTACTTC.

This clonotype showed up many times. V gene TRBV4-2 combines with J gene TRBJ2-7; no reliable D call. In germline, CDR1 is LGHNA, CDR2 YNFKEQ. The CDR3 has 13 residues. Trimming cost V 1 base and J 4 bases, with 8 bases left between them. CDR3 coding DNA: TGTGCCAGCAGCCAAGGGGCAGGTTACGAGCAGTACTTC. It codes for CASSQGAGYEQYF.

In its sample, this clonotype was seen a few times. The chain joins TRBV4-3 to TRBJ1-1; 10 bases line up with TRBD1. Germline V CDR1 and CDR2: LGHNA, YSLEER. The CDR3 length is 13 residues. V dropped 4 bases and J dropped 5; count of bases not matched to a gene: 1. The CDR3 reads CASSPGQGTEAFF. The CDR3 nucleotides are TGCGCCAGCAGCCCGGGACAGGGGACTGAAGCTTTCTTT.

This clonotype was recorded a few times. The CDR3 spells CASSARPAGQQETQYF. The CDR3 region has the DNA TGTGCCAGCAGCGCTCGGCCCGCAGGACAGCAAGAGACCCAGTACTTC. This rearrangement joins TRBV7-2 to TRBJ2-5; D is perhaps TRBD1 (6 bases). Germline loops: CDR1 SGHTA, CDR2 FQGNSA. V was cut by 5 bases and J by 2 bases, with 18 bases left in between. This CDR3 has 16 amino acids.

The chain carries TRBV10-3 and TRBJ2-5, with D unresolved. The J call may not be correct, given that the DNA end is closer to TRBJ2-7. Looked up from germline, CDR1 is ENHRY and CDR2 is SYGVKD. There are 13 residues in the CDR3. CDR3 residues: CAISLELTYEQYF. The CDR3 DNA follows: TGTGCCATCAGTTTGGAATTAACCTACGAGCAGTACTTC.

The J gene is TRBJ2-2, the V gene TRBV4-2, with 10 bases that match TRBD1. The V gene's germline CDR1 is LGHNA and CDR2 YNFKEQ. This CDR3 has 19 residues. V lost 0 bases, J lost 5 bases, and 12 bases stayed unmatched. CDR3 bases: TGTGCCAGCAGCCAAGATTCGGGTTTAGGACAGGGGGGTACCGGGGAGCTGTTTTTT. As protein: CASSQDSGLGQGGTGELFF.

V gene TRBV6-2 or TRBV6-3 combines with J gene TRBJ1-5, with unresolved D. CDR1 MNHEY and CDR2 SVGEGT come from the germline V gene. Trimming took off 8 bases at V and 5 bases at J, with 13 bases between the two ends. CDR3 size: 13 residues. The CDR3 sequence: CASGVEQDQPQHF. The CDR3 region has the DNA TGTGCCAGCGGGGTGGAGCAGGATCAGCCCCAGCATTTT.